The 14 T cell receptor beta chains listed next were all sequenced from one sample in a study of blood T cell repertoires in COVID-19. Assay used: immunoSEQ multiplex PCR; TCRdb lists only in-frame clones, some missing. The sample carries some 95,000 clones, roughly nine tenths recorded once. Specimen: peripheral blood. The receptors were gathered from a man aged 65 to 85 with acute or convalescent COVID-19.

V gene TRBV6-5 combines with J gene TRBJ1-6; possibly TRBD1 for D (5 bases). V lost 2 bases and J 6 bases, leaving 11 bases between the germline ends. CDR3 length equals 15 residues. Germline V gene sequence: CDR1 MNHEY, CDR2 SVGAGI. The CDR3 sequence is CASSYRTGTNSPLHF. The CDR3 nucleotides read TGTGCCAGCAGTTACCGTACAGGAACTAATTCACCCCTCCACTTT.

The chain combines TRBV19 with TRBJ2-2; 10 nucleotides align to TRBD2. V lost 5 bases and J lost 3; bases outside the gene matches: 6. Germline V gives CDR1 LNHDA, CDR2 SQIVND (reference sequence). There are 16 residues in the CDR3. CDR3 in DNA: TGTGCCAGTAGTCCTCAGCGGGGGGGCCACACCGGGGAGCTGTTTTTT. This gives the protein CASSPQRGGHTGELFF.

V gene TRBV7-8 combines with J gene TRBJ2-2; D unresolved. V dropped 5 bases and J dropped 5 bases, with 9 bases sitting between them. The CDR3 contains 13 residues. Germline assignment: CDR1 SGHVS and CDR2 FQNEAQ. The CDR3: CASSPLRTGELFF. CDR3 coding DNA: TGTGCCAGCAGCCCCTTGCGAACCGGGGAGCTGTTTTTT.

The table lists this clone with a few counts. This chain connects TRBV15 to TRBJ1-6; D ambiguous. The CDR3 spans 16 residues. Trimming left V 0 bases short and J 7 bases short, with 13 bases between. Germline CDR1 LNHNV, CDR2 YYDKDF (reference sequence). CDR3 region: CATSRDRAGGNSPLHF. The CDR3 DNA reads as TGTGCCACCAGCAGAGATCGTGCAGGCGGGAATTCACCCCTCCACTTT.

The CDR3 nucleotides are TGTGCCAGCAGCTCTTGGCGGCACACCGGGGAGCTGTTTTTT. This encodes CASSSWRHTGELFF. The chain is built from TRBV5-4 and TRBJ2-2; D is ambiguous. Trimming stripped 3 bases from V and 3 bases from J, with 9 bases between. There are 14 residues in the CDR3. Germline V gene sequence: CDR1 SGHNT, CDR2 YYREEE (reference sequence). The full variable domain, in which reference TRBV5-4 and TRBJ2-2 provide the parts outside the CDR3, is ETGVTQSPTHLIKTRGQQVTLRCSSQSGHNTVSWYQQALGQGPQFIFQYYREEENGRGNFPPRFSGLQFPNYSSELNVNALELDDSALYLCASSSWRHTGELFFGEGSRLTVL.

V gene TRBV4-2 combines with J gene TRBJ1-4; D is possibly TRBD1 (5 bases). Germline V gene data show CDR1 as LGHNA and CDR2 as YNFKEQ. The CDR3 is made up of 13 amino acids. V lost 4 bases to trimming and J lost 8 bases, with 11 bases between them. The CDR3 region is CASSLPGEEKLFF. CDR3 sequence (DNA): TGTGCCAGCAGCCTTCCGGGGGAAGAAAAACTGTTTTTT.

V and J are TRBV27 and TRBJ2-1; D not resolved. Per germline, CDR1 MNHEY and CDR2 SMNVEV (reference sequence). The V gene lost 8 bases and the J gene lost 3 bases, with 14 bases spanning the gap. The length of the CDR3 is 14 residues. CDR3 in DNA: TGTGCCAGCGCCCCTCAGAGGCGCTACAATGAGCAGTTCTTC. Its protein product is CASAPQRRYNEQFF.

The chain joins TRBV3-1 (or the pseudogene TRBV3-2) to TRBJ1-1; D gene uncertain. The V gene lost 8 bases and the J gene lost 3 bases, with 4 bases spanning the gap. The germline V gene has CDR1 LGHDT and CDR2 YNNKEL (reference sequence). The CDR3 extends over 10 amino acids. The CDR3 DNA follows: TGTGCCAGCGGAGACACTGAAGCTTTCTTT. This gives the protein CASGDTEAFF.

This clone was observed a handful of times. The chain employs TRBV18 and TRBJ1-6, with no clear D. Per the germline V gene, CDR1 is KGHSH and CDR2 is LQKENI. The CDR3 runs 13 residues. The V and J ends lost 0 bases and 9 bases respectively, with 6 bases between them. In DNA form, the CDR3 reads TGTGCCAGCTCACCACCTCGAGGTTCACCCCTCCACTTT. Amino acid sequence: CASSPPRGSPLHF. The complete variable domain, with remaining parts taken from reference TRBV18 and TRBJ1-6, reads NAGVMQNPRHLVRRRGQEARLRCSPMKGHSHVYWYRQLPEEGLKFMVYLQKENIIDESGMPKERFSAEFPKEGPSILRIQQVVRGDSAAYFCASSPPRGSPLHFGNGTRLTVT.

This clone was recorded only once. The V call is TRBV30, the J call TRBJ1-6; TRBD1 might be the D (5 bases). Germline values: CDR1 GTSNPN, CDR2 SVGIG (reference sequence). V was cut by 1 base and J by 18 bases, with 13 bases left in between. The CDR3 consists of 11 residues. The CDR3 sequence: CAWSGGGEGHF. The DNA of the CDR3 is TGTGCCTGGAGTGGCGGGGGAGAGGGCCACTTT.

V and J are TRBV5-1 and TRBJ1-3; D unclear. With 4 bases removed from V and 2 bases from J, the gap between germline ends came to 7 bases. CDR3 size: 13 residues. Germline values: CDR1 SGHRS, CDR2 YFSETQ. The CDR3 region is CASSPITGNTIYF. In nucleotides, the CDR3 is TGCGCCAGCAGCCCTATTACTGGAAACACCATATATTTT.

This rearrangement joins TRBV19 to TRBJ1-3; a weak D match, TRBD1 (6 bases). V lost 8 bases and J lost 0, with 8 bases in between. The length of the CDR3 is 13 residues. Germline V gene lookup returns CDR1 LNHDA and CDR2 SQIVND (reference sequence). The CDR3 region has the DNA TGTGCCAGTCAGGACAGCTCTGGAAACACCATATATTTT. Amino acids: CASQDSSGNTIYF.

This chain uses TRBV20-1 with TRBJ2-5; 7 positions match TRBD1. The CDR3 runs to 15 residues. In germline, CDR1 is DFQATT, CDR2 SNEGSKA (reference sequence). V shed 3 bases and J 3 bases; nucleotides not matched to a gene: 10. The CDR3, as DNA: TGCAGTGCTAGTCGGAGACAGGGTTACGAAGAGACCCAGTACTTC. Translated: CSASRRQGYEETQYF.

The rearrangement uses TRBV19 and TRBJ2-5; possibly TRBD2 for D (6 bases). V lost 5 bases and J 4 bases, leaving 17 bases between the germline ends. This CDR3 spans 15 amino acids. Germline lookup yields CDR1 LNHDA and CDR2 SQIVND (reference sequence). The CDR3 bases are TGTGCCAGTAGTGCGGGAAATGGAATTCCAGAGACCCAGTACTTC. Its translation is CASSAGNGIPETQYF.